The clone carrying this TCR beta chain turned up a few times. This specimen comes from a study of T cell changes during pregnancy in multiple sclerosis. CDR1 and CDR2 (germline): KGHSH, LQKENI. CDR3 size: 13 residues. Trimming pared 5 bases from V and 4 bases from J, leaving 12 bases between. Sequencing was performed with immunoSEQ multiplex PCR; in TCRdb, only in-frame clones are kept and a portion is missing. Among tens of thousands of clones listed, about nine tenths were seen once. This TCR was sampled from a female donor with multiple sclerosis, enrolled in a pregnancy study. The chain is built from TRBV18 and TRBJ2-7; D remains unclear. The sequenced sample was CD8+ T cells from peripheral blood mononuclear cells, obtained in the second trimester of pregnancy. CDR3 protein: CASSVRGQYEQYF. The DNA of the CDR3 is TGTGCCAGCTCAGTTCGTGGGCAATACGAGCAGTACTTC.